This section outlines one TCR beta chain sequence together with its context. This clonotype has a handful of counts. Its antigen is not yet known. No much larger clone exists at a distance of one base, and base qualities are not known. CDR3 length: 14 amino acids, cysteine to phenylalanine. Only the CDR3 part of the read is kept: 42 bases, read in frame from the first base. Taken from the germline V gene, the CDR1 and CDR2 loops are MGHRA and YSYEKL. Receptors were amplified or captured by 5' RACE. Reads for this sample came from an Illumina HiSeq 2500. A second PCR of about 6 to 11 cycles was run with a J-beta primer mix and a sample-barcoded 5' primer. A template-switch 5' adaptor carrying 12 random nucleotides introduced a unique molecular identifier onto each TCR beta cDNA molecule. At least 2.5 million CDR3-containing paired-end reads were obtained from each sample. First-strand cDNA synthesis was performed from all RNA using the Mint cDNA synthesis kit, with priming by a TRBC-specific oligonucleotide. After uracil-DNA glycosylase treatment, a first 18-cycle PCR used universal primers M1SS and BC2_uni_R on all cDNA. Per the original workflow: For normalization, 1 million high-quality reads were randomly selected from each sample, with every read carrying a distinct molecular identifier. Reads sharing molecular identifiers were discarded rather than binned into consensus sequences. MiTCR, set to a Q25 quality threshold and the strictest error-elimination algorithm, was used for CDR3 identification, clonotype clustering and error correction. A nonparametric unseen species model with Euler transformation was used to estimate a lower bound on total TCR beta diversity. TCRdb reran the public reads through fastp at Q25 and MiXCR, keeping productive beta chains. Every entry covers one CDR3 protein and lists the most common genes and DNA from its rows. These V and J calls rely on TCRdb rather than the paper's analysis. The sample yields 1.5 million to 2 million distinct CDR3 sequences; around 35% were counted once. Roughly 12% of the sample belongs to the ten largest clones.

Donors were a few dozen systemically healthy Caucasian individuals from Russia aged 6 to 90 years. Approximately 10 milliliters of peripheral blood were collected from each donor into EDTA-treated Vacutainer tubes. Ficoll-Paque density-gradient centrifugation was used to isolate PBMCs, with at least 6.5 million per sample. Trizol reagent was used to extract total RNA from PBMCs, with at least 5.5 micrograms per sample. The percentages of naive CD45RAhigh/CD27high T cells were determined by flow cytometry on a PBMC aliquot from every donor. This sample was included in a study of blood T cells in healthy people across ages (dated by TCRdb to 2014 to 2015). In terms of the full investigation: Template switching captured roughly one uniquely barcoded TCR beta cDNA molecule per two T cells in model experiments. Using deep sequencing normalized with unique cDNA molecular identifiers, the study measured how TCR beta repertoire diversity changes with age. Four age groups were formed from the donors: young (average 16 years), middle-aged (more than 35), aged (62) and long-lived (less than 85). To avoid experimental bias, donors of different ages were randomly spread across the sequencing lanes. Using the same blood draw, the study looked at two additional independent replicas of 1 million unique cDNA reads for two donors, one aged 18 to 29 and the other aged 80 or older. The research as a whole found: Observed TCR beta diversity per million T cells fell roughly linearly with age, and a significant reduction was already apparent by age about 38. Estimates of total diversity from one million sequenced T cells were regarded as lower bounds and underestimates. Conclusive comparison of naive and antigen-experienced compartments was prevented by the profiling of bulk unsorted PBMCs. There was a strong correlation between observed TCR beta diversity and the percentage of naive T cells measured by flow cytometry. Compared with the aged group, the long-lived group had more naive CD4+ T cells, fewer expanded clones and increased TCR diversity, suggesting age selection. The CMV infection status of donors was not known, potentially confounding age-related changes in expanded clonotypes.

The material sequenced was blood. The chain is encoded by TRBV4-1 joined to TRBJ2-5; 8 central nucleotides agree with TRBD1. TRBJ2-7 explains the end of the DNA better; the J call may be wrong. This TCR was sampled from a woman aged 25 to 45 in good health. The DNA is as follows: TGCGCCAGCAGCCATCCCAGGGGGCTTAACGAGCAGTACTTC. Its protein product is CASSHPRGLNEQYF.